This T cell receptor beta chain is from a study of shared clonotypes between healthy human individuals. Study-wide results and limits: Donor clonotype sharing was expected to depend on sequencing depth. There were few donors, and this limited the genetic and exposure-history diversity represented.

Deep-level running was used for the assay. Profiled with immunoSEQ multiplex PCR; TCRdb holds only in-frame clones, not every one. The sample lists about 79,000 clones; about 64% were seen once. The CDR3 runs to 13 residues. V was clipped by 2 bases and J by 6 bases; unmatched bases: 3. Germline V gene sequence: CDR1 SGHAT, CDR2 FQNNGV. Concerning this clone: Antigen specificity is unknown.

The chain joins TRBV11-2 to TRBJ1-1; 7 bases map to TRBD1. Sequenced: memory CD8+ T cells sorted from blood. Noted subset: CD45RO+ cells pooled with CCR7-negative TemRA cells. The TCR was taken from a man between 25 and 39 years old in good health. The CDR3 nucleotides read TGTGCCAGCAGCTTATCAGGGGGTCCTGAAGCTTTCTTT. Protein: CASSLSGGPEAFF.